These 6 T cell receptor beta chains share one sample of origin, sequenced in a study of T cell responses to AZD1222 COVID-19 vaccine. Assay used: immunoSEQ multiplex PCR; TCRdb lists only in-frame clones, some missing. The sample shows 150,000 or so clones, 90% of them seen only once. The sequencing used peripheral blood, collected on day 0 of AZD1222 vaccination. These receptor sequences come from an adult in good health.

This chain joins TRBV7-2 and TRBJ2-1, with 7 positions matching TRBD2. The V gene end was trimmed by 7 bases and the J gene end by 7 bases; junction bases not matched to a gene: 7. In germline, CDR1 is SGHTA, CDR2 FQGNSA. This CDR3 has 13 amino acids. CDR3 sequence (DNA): TGTGCCAGCATGGAGGGAGGGTATAATGAGCAGTTCTTC. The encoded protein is CASMEGGYNEQFF.

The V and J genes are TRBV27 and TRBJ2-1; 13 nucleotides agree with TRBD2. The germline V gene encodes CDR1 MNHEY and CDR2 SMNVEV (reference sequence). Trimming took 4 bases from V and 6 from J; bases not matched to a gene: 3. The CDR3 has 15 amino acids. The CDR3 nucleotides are TGTGCCAGCAGTTCCGGGACTAGCGGGATCAATGAGCAGTTCTTC. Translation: CASSSGTSGINEQFF.

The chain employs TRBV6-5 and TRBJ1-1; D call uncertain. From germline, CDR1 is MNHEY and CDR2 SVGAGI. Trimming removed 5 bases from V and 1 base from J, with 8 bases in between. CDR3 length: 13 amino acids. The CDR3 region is CASSIYRNTEAFF. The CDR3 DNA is TGTGCCAGCAGTATCTATAGGAACACTGAAGCTTTCTTT.

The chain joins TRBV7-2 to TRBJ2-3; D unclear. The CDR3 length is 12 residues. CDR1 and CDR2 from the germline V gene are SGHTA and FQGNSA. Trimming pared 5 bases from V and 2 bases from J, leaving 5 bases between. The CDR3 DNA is TGTGCCAGCAGCATGGCCACAGATACGCAGTATTTT. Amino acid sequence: CASSMATDTQYF.

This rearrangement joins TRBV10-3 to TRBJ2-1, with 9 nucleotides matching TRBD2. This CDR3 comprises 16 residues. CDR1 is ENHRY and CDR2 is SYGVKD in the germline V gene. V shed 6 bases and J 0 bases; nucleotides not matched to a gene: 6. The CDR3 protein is CAISENSGSSYNEQFF. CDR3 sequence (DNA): TGTGCCATCAGCGAGAATAGCGGGAGCTCCTACAATGAGCAGTTCTTC.

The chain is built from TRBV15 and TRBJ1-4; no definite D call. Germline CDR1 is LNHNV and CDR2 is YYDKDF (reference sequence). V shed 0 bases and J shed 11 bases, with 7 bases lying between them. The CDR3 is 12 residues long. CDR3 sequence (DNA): TGTGCCACCAGCAGAGATCCGCCGAAACTGTTTTTT. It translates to CATSRDPPKLFF.